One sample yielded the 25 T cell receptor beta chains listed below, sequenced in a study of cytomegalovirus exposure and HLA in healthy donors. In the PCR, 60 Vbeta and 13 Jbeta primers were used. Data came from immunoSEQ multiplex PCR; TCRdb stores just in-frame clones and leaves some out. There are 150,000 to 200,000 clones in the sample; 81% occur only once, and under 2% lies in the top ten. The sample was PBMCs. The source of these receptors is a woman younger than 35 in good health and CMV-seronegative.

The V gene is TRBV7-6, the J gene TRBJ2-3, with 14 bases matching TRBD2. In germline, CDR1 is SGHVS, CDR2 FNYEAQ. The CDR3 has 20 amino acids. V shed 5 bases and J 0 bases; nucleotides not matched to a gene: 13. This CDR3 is CASSVLTSGGAGSSTDTQYF. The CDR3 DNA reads TGTGCCAGCAGCGTCTTGACTAGCGGGGGGGCTGGATCTAGCACAGATACGCAGTATTTT. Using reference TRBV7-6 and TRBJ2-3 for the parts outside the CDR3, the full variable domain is GAGVSQSPRYKVTKRGQDVALRCDPISGHVSLYWYRQALGQGPEFLTYFNYEAQQDKSGLPNDRFSAERPEGSISTLTIQRTEQRDSAMYRCASSVLTSGGAGSSTDTQYFGPGTRLTVL.

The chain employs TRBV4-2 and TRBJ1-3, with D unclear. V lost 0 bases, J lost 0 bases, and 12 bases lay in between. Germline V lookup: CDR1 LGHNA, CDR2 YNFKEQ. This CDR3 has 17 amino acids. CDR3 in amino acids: CASSQDGGLLSGNTIYF. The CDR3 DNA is TGTGCCAGCAGCCAAGATGGTGGACTCCTCTCTGGAAACACCATATATTTT.

Written as DNA, the CDR3 is TGTGCCAGCAGTGAAGGAGCAGGGACTAACTATGGCTACACCTTC. Translating gives CASSEGAGTNYGYTF. The V call is TRBV6-1, the J call TRBJ1-2; the D gene is possibly TRBD1 (5 bases). Germline V gives CDR1 MNHNS, CDR2 SASEGT. This CDR3 has 15 amino acids. V lost 1 base, J lost 0 bases, and 9 bases lay in between.

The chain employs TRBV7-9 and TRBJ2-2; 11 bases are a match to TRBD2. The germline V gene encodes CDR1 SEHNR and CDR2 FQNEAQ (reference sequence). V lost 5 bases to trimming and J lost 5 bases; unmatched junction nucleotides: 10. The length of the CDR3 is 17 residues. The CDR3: CASSPPGLAGGTGELFF. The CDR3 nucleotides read TGTGCCAGCAGCCCCCCGGGGCTAGCGGGAGGAACCGGGGAGCTGTTTTTT.

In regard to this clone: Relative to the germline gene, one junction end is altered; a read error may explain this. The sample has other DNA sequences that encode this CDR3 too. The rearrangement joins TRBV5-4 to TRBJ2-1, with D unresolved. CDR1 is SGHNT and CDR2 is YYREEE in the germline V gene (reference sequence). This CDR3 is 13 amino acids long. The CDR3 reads CASSLAGGNEQFF. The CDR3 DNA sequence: TGCGCCAGCAGCTTGGCCGGCGGCAATGAGCAGTTCTTC.

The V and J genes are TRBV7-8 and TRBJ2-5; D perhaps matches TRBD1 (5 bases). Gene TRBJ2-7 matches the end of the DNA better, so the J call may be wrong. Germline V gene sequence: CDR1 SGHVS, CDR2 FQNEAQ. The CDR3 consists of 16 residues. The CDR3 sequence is CASSLRPPGKPHEQYF. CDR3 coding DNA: TGTGCCAGCAGCTTACGGCCTCCAGGGAAACCCCACGAGCAGTACTTC.

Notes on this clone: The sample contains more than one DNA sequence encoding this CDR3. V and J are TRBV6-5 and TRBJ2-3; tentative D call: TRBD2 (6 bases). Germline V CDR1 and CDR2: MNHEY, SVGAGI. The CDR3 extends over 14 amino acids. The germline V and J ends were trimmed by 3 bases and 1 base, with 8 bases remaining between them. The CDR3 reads CASSYSGGTDTQYF. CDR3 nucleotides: TGTGCCAGCAGTTATTCGGGGGGCACAGATACGCAGTATTTT.

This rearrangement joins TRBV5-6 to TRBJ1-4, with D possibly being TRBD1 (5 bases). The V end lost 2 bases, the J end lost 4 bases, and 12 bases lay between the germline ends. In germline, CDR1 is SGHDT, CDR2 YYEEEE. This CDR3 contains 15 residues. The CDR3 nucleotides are TGTGCCAGCAGCTTCCAGACAGCGATTAATGAAAAACTGTTTTTT. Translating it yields CASSFQTAINEKLFF.

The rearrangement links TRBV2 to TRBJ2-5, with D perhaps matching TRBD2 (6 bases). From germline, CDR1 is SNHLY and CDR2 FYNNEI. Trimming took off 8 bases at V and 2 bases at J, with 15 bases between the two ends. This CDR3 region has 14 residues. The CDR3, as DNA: TGTGCCAGCCGGCCGGGGGTGGTGCAAGAGACCCAGTACTTC. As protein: CASRPGVVQETQYF. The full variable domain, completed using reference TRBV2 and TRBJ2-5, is EPEVTQTPSHQVTQMGQEVILRCVPISNHLYFYWYRQILGQKVEFLVSFYNNEISEKSEIFDDQFSVERPDGSNFTLKIRSTKLEDSAMYFCASRPGVVQETQYFGPGTRLLVL.

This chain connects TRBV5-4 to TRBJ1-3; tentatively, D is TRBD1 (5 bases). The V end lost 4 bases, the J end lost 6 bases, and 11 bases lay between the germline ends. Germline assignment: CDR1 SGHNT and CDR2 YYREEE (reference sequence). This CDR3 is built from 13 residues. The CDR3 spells CASSPEGINTIYF. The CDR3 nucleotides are TGTGCCAGCAGCCCGGAGGGGATAAACACCATATATTTT.

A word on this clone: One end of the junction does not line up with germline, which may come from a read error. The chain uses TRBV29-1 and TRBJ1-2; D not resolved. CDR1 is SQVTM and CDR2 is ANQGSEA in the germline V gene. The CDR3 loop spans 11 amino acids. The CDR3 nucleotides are TGCAGCGTTGAAGATCGAGGAGGCGCACACTTC. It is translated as CSVEDRGGAHF.

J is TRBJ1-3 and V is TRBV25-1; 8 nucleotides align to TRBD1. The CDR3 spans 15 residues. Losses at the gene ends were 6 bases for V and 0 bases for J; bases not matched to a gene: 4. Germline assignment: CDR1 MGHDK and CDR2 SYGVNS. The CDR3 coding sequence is TGTGCCAGCAGCCCAGGGACAGGCTCTGGAAACACCATATATTTT. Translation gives CASSPGTGSGNTIYF.

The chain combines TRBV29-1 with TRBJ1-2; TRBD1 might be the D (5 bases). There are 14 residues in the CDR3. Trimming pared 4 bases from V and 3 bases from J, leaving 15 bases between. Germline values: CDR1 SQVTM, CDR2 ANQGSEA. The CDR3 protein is CSVGGGSHDYGYTF. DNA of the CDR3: TGCAGCGTTGGTGGGGGGTCTCACGACTATGGCTACACCTTC.

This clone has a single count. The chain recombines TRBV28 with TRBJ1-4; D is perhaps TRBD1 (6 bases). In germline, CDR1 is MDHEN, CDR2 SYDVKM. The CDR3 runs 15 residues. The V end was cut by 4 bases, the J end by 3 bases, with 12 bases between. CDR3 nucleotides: TGTGCCAGCAGTTCGGGGGGGCTACCTAATGAAAAACTGTTTTTT. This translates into CASSSGGLPNEKLFF.

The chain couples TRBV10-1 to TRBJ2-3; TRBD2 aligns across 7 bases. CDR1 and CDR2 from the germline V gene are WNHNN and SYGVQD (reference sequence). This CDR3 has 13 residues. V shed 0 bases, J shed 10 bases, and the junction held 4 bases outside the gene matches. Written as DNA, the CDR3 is TGCGCCAGCAGTGAGTCGACAGCGGGGTCGCAGTATTTT. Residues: CASSESTAGSQYF.

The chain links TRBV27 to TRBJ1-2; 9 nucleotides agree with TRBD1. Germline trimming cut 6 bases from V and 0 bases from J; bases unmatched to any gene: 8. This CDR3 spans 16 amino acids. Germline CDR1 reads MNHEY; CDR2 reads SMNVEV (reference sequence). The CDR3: CASSEFTGGANYGYTF. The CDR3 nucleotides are TGTGCCAGCAGCGAATTTACAGGGGGCGCTAACTATGGCTACACCTTC.

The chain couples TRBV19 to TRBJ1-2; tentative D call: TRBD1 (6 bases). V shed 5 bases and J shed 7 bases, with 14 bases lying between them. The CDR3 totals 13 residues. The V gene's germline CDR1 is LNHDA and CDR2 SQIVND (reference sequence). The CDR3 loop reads CASSLPGAAGYTF. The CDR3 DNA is TGTGCCAGTAGTCTTCCAGGGGCGGCTGGCTACACCTTC.

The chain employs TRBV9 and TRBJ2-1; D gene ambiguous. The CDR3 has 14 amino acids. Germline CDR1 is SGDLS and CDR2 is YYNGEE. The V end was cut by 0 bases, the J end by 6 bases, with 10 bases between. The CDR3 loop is CASSVAGSLNEQFF. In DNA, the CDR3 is TGTGCCAGCAGCGTAGCAGGCTCCCTCAATGAGCAGTTCTTC.

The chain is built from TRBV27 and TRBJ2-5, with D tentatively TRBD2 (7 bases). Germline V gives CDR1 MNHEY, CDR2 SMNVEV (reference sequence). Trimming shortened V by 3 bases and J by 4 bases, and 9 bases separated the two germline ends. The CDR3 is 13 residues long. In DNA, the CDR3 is TGTGCCAGCAGTTTTGCGGGGGCAGAGACCCAGTACTTC. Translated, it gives CASSFAGAETQYF.

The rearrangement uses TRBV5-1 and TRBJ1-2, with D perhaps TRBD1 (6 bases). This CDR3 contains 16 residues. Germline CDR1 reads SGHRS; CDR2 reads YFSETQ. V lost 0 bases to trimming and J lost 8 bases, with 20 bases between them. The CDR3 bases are TGCGCCAGCAGCTTGGCGGGGGGGGCCGAGGGTTACGGCTACACCTTC. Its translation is CASSLAGGAEGYGYTF. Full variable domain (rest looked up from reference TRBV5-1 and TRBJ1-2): KAGVTQTPRYLIKTRGQQVTLSCSPISGHRSVSWYQQTPGQGLQFLFEYFSETQRNKGNFPGRFSGRQFSNSRSEMNVSTLELGDSALYLCASSLAGGAEGYGYTFGSGTRLTVV.

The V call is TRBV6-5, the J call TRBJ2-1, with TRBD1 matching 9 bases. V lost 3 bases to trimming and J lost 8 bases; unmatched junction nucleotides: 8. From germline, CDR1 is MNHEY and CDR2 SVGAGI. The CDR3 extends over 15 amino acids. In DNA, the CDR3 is TGTGCCAGCAGTTATGGGGACAGGGTCCAGGATGAGCAGTTCTTC. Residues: CASSYGDRVQDEQFF.

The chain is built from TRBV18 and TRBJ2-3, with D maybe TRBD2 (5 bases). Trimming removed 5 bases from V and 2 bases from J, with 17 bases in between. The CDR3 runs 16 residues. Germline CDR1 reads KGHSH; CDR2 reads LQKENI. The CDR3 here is CASSRLAPQFTDTQYF. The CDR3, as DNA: TGTGCCAGCTCAAGATTAGCGCCTCAATTCACAGATACGCAGTATTTT.

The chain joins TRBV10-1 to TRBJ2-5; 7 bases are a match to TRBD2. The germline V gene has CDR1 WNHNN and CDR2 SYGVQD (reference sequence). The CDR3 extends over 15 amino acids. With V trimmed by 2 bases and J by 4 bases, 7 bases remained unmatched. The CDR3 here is CASSEAAREGETQYF. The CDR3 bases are TGCGCCAGCAGTGAGGCGGCGAGGGAGGGAGAGACCCAGTACTTC.

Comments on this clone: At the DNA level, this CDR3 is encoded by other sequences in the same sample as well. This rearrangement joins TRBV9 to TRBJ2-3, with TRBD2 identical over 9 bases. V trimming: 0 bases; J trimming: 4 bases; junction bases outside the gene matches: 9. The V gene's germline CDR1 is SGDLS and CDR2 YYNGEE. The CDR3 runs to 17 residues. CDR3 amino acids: CASSVGGGAGRADTQYF. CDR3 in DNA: TGTGCCAGCAGCGTAGGCGGGGGGGCAGGAAGGGCAGATACGCAGTATTTT.

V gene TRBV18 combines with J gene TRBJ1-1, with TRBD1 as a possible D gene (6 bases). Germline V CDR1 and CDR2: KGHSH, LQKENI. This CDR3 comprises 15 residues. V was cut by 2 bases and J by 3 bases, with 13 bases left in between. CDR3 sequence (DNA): TGTGCCAGCTCACCAACAGAGGGGGTGGACACTGAAGCTTTCTTT. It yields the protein CASSPTEGVDTEAFF.